This record concerns one TCR beta chain sequence. Its antigen is not known. The sample originates from a study of a mutant IDH1 vaccine in newly diagnosed glioma. About the research overall: Investigators started vaccination 4-6 weeks after radiotherapy alone, or with temozolomide cycles. Earlier therapy was either radiotherapy, temozolomide, or both, and most got both.

Only in-frame clones appear in the TCRdb table, and some are missing; sequencing was by immunoSEQ multiplex PCR. The table lists tens of thousands of clones, more than 75% of them singletons. The CDR3 totals 14 residues. Trimming cost V 0 bases and J 4 bases, with 9 bases left between them. Germline CDR1 reads MGHRA; CDR2 reads YSYEKL. Specified time point: week 47, end of study. Each dose delivered 300 ug of mutant IDH1 20-mer peptide subcutaneously with imiquimod. Patients in the study were vaccinated eight times, receiving shots in weeks 1, 3, 5, 7, 11, 15, 19 and 23. General study results and limits: Patients showed vaccine-induced immune responses at a rate of under 95%.

The sample consisted of PBMCs, taken from a glioma patient whose treatment included an IDH1 peptide vaccine. The rearrangement joins TRBV4-1 to TRBJ1-1, with D unresolved. The clonotype comes from a woman in her twenties or thirties with glioma. The CDR3 is CASSQEVRVTEAFF. The CDR3 bases are TGCGCCAGCAGCCAAGAGGTCCGTGTCACTGAAGCTTTCTTT.